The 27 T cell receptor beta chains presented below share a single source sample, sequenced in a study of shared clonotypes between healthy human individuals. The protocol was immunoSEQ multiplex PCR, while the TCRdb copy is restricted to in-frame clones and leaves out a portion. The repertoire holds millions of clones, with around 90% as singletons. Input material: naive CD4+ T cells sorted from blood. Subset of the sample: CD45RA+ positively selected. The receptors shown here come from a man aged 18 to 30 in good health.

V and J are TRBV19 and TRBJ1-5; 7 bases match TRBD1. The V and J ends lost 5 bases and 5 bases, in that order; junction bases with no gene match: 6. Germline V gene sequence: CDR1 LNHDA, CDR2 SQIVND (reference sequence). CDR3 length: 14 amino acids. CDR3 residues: CASSVETGHQPQHF. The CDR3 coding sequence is TGTGCCAGTAGTGTTGAGACAGGGCATCAGCCCCAGCATTTT.

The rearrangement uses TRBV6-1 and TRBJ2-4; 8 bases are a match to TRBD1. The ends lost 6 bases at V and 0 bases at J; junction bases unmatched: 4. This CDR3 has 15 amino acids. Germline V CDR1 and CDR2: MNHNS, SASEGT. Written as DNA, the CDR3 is TGTGCCAGCAGACAGGGGGGACTAGCCAAAAACATTCAGTACTTC. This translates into CASRQGGLAKNIQYF.

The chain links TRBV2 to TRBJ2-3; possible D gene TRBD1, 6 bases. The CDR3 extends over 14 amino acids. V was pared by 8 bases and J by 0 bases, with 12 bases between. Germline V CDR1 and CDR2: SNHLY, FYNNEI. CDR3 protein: CASVGAISTDTQYF. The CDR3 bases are TGTGCCAGCGTGGGGGCGATTAGCACAGATACGCAGTATTTT.

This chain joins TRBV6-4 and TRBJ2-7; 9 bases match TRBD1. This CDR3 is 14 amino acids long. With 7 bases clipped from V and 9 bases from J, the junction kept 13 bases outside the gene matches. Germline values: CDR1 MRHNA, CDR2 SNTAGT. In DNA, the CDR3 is TGTGCCAGCAATCACCGGGACAGGGTTTTAAGGCAGTACTTC. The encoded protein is CASNHRDRVLRQYF.

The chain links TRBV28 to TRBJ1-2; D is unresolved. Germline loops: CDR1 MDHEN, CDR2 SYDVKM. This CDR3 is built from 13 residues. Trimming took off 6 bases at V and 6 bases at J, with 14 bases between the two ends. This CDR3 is CASSRHHPDGYTF. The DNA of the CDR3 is TGTGCCAGCAGCCGACACCATCCCGATGGCTACACCTTC.

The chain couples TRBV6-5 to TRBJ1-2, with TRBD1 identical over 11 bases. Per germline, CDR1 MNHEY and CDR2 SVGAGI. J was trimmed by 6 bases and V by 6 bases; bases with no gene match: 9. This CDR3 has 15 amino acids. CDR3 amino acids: CASRRGTGGENGYTF. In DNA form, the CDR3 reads TGTGCCAGCAGGCGCGGGACAGGGGGTGAGAATGGCTACACCTTC.

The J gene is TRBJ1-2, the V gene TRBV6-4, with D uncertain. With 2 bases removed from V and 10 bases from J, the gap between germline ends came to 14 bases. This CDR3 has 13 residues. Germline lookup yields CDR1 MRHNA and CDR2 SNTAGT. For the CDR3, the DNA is TGTGCCAGCAGTGACGGGGTAGGCTTCCACTACACCTTC. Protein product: CASSDGVGFHYTF.

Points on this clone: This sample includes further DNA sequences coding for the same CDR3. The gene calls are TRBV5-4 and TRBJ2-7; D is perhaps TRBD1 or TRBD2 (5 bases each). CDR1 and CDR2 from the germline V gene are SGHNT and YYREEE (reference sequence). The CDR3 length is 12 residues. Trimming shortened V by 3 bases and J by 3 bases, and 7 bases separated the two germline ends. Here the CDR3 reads CASSSGGYEQYF. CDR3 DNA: TGTGCCAGCAGCTCTGGGGGCTACGAGCAGTACTTC.

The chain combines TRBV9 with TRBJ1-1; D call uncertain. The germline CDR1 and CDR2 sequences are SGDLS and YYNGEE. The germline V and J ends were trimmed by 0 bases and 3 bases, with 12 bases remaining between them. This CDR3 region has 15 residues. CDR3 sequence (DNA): TGTGCCAGCAGCGTAGAAGGACGGACTGACACTGAAGCTTTCTTT. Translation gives CASSVEGRTDTEAFF.

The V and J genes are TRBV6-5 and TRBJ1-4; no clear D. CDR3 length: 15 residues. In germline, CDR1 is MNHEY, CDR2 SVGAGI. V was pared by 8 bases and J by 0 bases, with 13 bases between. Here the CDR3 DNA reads TGTGCCAGCCGCTGGGGAATTTCAACTAATGAAAAACTGTTTTTT. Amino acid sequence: CASRWGISTNEKLFF.

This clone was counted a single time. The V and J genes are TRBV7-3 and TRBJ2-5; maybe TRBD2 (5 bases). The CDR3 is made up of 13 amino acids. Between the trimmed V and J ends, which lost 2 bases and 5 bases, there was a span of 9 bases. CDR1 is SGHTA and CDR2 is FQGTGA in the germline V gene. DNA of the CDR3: TGTGCCAGCAGCTTAGGCAGGAGGGAGACCCAGTACTTC. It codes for CASSLGRRETQYF. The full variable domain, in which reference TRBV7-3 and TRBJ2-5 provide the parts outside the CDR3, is GAGVSQTPSNKVTEKGKYVELRCDPISGHTALYWYRQSLGQGPEFLIYFQGTGAADDSGLPNDRFFAVRPEGSVSTLKIQRTERGDSAVYLCASSLGRRETQYFGPGTRLLVL.

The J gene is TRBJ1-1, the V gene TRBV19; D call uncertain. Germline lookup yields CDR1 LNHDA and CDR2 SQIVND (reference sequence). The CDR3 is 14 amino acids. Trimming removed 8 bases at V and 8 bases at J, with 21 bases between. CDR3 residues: CASHIGGRSPEAFF. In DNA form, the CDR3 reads TGTGCCAGTCATATCGGAGGGCGAAGTCCCGAAGCTTTCTTT.

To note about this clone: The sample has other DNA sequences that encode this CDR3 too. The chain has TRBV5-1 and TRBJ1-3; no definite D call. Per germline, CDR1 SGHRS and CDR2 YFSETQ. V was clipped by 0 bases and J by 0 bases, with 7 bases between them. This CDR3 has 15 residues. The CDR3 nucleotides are TGCGCCAGCAGCTTGGGGCGAACCTCTGGAAACACCATATATTTT. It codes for CASSLGRTSGNTIYF.

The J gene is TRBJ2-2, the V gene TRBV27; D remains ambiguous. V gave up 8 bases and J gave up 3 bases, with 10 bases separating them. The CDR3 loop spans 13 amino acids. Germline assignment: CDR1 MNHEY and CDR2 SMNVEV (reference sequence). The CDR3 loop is CASASWDTGELFF. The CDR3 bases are TGTGCCAGCGCGAGCTGGGACACCGGGGAGCTGTTTTTT.

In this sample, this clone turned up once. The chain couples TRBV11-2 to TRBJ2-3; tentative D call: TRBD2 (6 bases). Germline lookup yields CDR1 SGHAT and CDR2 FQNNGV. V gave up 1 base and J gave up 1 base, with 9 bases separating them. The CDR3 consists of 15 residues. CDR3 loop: CASSLGGLRTDTQYF. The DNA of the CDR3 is TGTGCCAGCAGCTTAGGGGGACTTCGCACAGATACGCAGTATTTT.

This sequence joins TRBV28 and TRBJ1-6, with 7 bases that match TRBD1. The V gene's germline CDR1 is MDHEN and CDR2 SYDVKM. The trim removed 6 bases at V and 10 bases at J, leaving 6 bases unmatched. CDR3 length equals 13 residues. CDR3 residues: CASSRDRLSPLHF. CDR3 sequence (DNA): TGTGCCAGCAGCCGGGACAGACTGTCACCCCTCCACTTT. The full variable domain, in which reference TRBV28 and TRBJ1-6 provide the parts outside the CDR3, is DVKVTQSSRYLVKRTGEKVFLECVQDMDHENMFWYRQDPGLGLRLIYFSYDVKMKEKGDIPEGYSVSREKKERFSLILESASTNQTSMYLCASSRDRLSPLHFGNGTRLTVT.

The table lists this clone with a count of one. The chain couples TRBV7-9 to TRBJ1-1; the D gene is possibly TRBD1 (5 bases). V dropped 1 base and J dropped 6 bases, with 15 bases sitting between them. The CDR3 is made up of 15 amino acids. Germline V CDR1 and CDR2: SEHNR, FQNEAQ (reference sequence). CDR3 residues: CASSLEEGTVAEAFF. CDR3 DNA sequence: TGTGCCAGCAGCTTAGAAGAGGGGACGGTAGCTGAAGCTTTCTTT.

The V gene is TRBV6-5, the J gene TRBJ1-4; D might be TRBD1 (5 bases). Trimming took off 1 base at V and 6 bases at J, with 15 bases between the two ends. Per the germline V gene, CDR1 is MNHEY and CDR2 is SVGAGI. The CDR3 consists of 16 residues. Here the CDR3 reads CASSYFNAGGDEKLFF. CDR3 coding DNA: TGTGCCAGCAGTTACTTCAACGCTGGGGGGGATGAAAAACTGTTTTTT.

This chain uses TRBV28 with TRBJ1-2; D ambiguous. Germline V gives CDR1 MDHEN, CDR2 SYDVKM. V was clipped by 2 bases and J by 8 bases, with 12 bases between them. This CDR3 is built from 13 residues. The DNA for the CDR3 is TGTGCCAGCAGTTTAGAAAGAAGTGAGGGCTACACCTTC. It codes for CASSLERSEGYTF.

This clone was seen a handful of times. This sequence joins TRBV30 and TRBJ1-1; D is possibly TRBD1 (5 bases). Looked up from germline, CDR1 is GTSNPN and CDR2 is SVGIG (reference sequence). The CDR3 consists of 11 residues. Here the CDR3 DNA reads TGTGCTTGGGGGGTGAGCGGTGAAGCTTTCTTT. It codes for CAWGVSGEAFF.

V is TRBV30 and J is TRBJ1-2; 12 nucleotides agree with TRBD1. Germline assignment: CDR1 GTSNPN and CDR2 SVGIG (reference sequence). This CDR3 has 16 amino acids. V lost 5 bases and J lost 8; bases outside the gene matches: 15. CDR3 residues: CAWGGGTGGKAGGYTF. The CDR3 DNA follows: TGTGCCTGGGGAGGCGGGACAGGGGGCAAGGCGGGAGGCTACACCTTC.

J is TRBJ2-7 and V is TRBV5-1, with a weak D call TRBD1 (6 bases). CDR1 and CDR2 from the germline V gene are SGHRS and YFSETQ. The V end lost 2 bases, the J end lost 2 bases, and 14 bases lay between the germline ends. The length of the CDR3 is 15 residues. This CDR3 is CASSFLGAETYEQYF. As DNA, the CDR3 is TGCGCCAGCAGCTTTCTGGGGGCAGAGACCTACGAGCAGTACTTC.

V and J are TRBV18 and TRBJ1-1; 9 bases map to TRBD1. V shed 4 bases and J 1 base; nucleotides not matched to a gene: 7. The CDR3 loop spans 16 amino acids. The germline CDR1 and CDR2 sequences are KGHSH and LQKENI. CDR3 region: CASSLFEGQGNTEAFF. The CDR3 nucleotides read TGTGCCAGCTCACTATTCGAGGGACAGGGGAACACTGAAGCTTTCTTT.

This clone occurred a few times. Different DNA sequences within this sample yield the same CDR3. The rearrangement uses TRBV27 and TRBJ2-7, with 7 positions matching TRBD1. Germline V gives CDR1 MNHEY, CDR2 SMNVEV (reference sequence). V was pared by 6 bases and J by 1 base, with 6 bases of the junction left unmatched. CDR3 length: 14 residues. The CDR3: CASSRGTGSYEQYF. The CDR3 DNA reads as TGTGCCAGCAGCAGGGGGACGGGGTCCTACGAGCAGTACTTC.

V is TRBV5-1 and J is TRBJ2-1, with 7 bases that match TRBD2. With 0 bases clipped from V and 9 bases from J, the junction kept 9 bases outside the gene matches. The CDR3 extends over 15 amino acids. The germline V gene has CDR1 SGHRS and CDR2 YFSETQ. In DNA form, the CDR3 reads TGCGCCAGCAGCTTGGCCGAGCGGGGAGAGGGTGAGCAGTTCTTC. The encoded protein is CASSLAERGEGEQFF.

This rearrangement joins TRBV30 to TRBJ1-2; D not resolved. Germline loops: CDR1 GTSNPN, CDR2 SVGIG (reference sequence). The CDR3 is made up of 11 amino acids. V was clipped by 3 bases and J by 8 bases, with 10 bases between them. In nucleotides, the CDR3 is TGTGCCTGGAGGGGAGCCAGGGGCTACACCTTC. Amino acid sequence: CAWRGARGYTF.

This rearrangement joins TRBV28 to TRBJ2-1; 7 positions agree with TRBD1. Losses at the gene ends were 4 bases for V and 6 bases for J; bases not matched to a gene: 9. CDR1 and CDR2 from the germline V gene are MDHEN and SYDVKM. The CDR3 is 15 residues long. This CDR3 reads CASSSRGKAGNEQFF. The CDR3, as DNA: TGTGCCAGCAGTTCCAGGGGGAAGGCGGGCAATGAGCAGTTCTTC.